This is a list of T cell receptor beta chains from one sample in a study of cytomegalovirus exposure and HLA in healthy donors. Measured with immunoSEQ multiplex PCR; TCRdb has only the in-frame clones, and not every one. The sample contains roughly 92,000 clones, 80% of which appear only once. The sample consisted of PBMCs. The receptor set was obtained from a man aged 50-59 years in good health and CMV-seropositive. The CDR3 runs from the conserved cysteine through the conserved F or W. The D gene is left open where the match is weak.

CDR3: CAISIYSGIATQRPYEQYF
D: TRBD2
V: TRBV10-3
J: TRBJ2-7

CDR3: CASTSLTSGVGDTQYF
D: TRBD2
V: TRBV5-1
J: TRBJ2-3

CDR3: CASRLAGAFHEQYF
D: TRBD2
V: TRBV27
J: NA

CDR3: CASTIYSGAQGNTIYF
D: NA
V: TRBV11-2
J: TRBJ1-3

CDR3: CASSTRSASSYNEQFF
D: NA
V: TRBV27
J: TRBJ2-1

CDR3: CASSIGTGSYEQYF
D: NA
V: TRBV19
J: TRBJ2-7

CDR3: CATRGDNQPQHF
D: NA
V: TRBV15
J: TRBJ1-5

CDR3: CASRTGSGNTIYF
D: NA
V: TRBV6-5
J: TRBJ1-3

CDR3: CSVDPWQRNYGYTF
D: NA
V: TRBV29-1
J: TRBJ1-2

CDR3: CAISAPGQGDTEAFF
D: TRBD1
V: TRBV10-3
J: TRBJ1-1